This TCR beta chain was observed in a study of T-cell memory formation after mild COVID-19. Each CDR3 protein gets one entry after TCRdb re-called the 5' RACE reads with MiXCR. Of 200,000 to 250,000 distinct CDR3 sequences listed, about 27% are singletons. This clonotype showed up many times. The CDR3 is 17 amino acids. CDR1 SEHNR and CDR2 FQNEAQ come from the germline V gene (reference sequence). J lost 2 bases, V lost 4 bases, and 12 bases had no gene match. The chain joins TRBV7-9 to TRBJ2-7; TRBD1 matches 9 bases. The clonotype originates from an adult woman who had mild COVID-19 (a few samples of this study predate the infection). Cell type and time point are not known. Sequencing was performed on PBMCs or a T cell subset sorted from them (not recorded which). The CDR3 DNA reads as TGTGCCAGCAGCTCAAAAGGGACAGGGTTAGGGACCTACGAGCAGTACTTC. Protein product: CASSSKGTGLGTYEQYF.